This T cell receptor (beta chain) comes out of a study of human T cells and chemical hapten exposure. Findings and limits, study-wide: Positive correlation was observed between PT1 expanded TCR counts and patch test score. Expanded TCRs made up significantly more big CDR3 similarity clusters than controls did.

Note on this clonotype: Its antigen remains unidentified.

Stated time point: pre-sensitization, week 0. Treatment described: therapeutic diphenylcyclopropenone sensitization with weekly scalp DPC. Germline lookup yields CDR1 SGDLS and CDR2 YYNGEE. Trimming shortened V by 4 bases and J by 9 bases, and 11 bases separated the two germline ends. The length of the CDR3 is 13 residues. Using its own MiXCR run on the RACE reads, TCRdb lists one record per CDR3 protein. Among around 180,000 distinct CDR3 sequences listed, nearly 30% were seen once. The TCR was taken from a woman aged 25 to 45 with alopecia areata. Some clones in this sample may be carry-over from other donors' samples. Here the sequenced sample was whole blood, taken in connection with sensitization to the hapten diphenylcyclopropenone (DPC). V and J are TRBV9 and TRBJ1-6; a possible D gene is TRBD1 (5 bases). For the CDR3, the DNA is TGTGCCAGCAGCCCTCTGGACATTTCACCCCTCCACTTT. Its protein product is CASSPLDISPLHF.